A single sample is the source of the 31 T cell receptor beta chains below, sequenced in a study of OX40 agonist ivuxolimab in advanced cancers. Sequencing was performed with immunoSEQ multiplex PCR; in TCRdb, only in-frame clones are kept and a portion is missing. This table has tens of thousands of clones, roughly 90% appearing once. The source material was CD4+ or CD8+ T cells sorted from blood, sampled in a trial of the OX40 agonist ivuxolimab. The receptors come from an adult with an advanced solid tumor such as melanoma, head and neck, liver or kidney cancer.

The genes are TRBV7-2 and TRBJ2-7; the match to TRBD2 covers 10 bases. V lost 2 bases and J lost 0; bases outside the gene matches: 4. This CDR3 has 16 residues. Looked up from germline, CDR1 is SGHTA and CDR2 is FQGNSA. The CDR3 bases are TGTGCCAGCAGCTTATCAGCGGGAGGGAGCTCCTACGAGCAGTACTTC. Its protein is CASSLSAGGSSYEQYF.

The rearrangement uses TRBV7-8 and TRBJ2-1; D call uncertain. Trimming took 0 bases from V and 0 from J, leaving 0 bases between them. Germline loops: CDR1 SGHVS, CDR2 FQNEAQ. This CDR3 has 13 amino acids. The CDR3 is CASSLASYNEQFF. The DNA of the CDR3 is TGTGCCAGCAGCTTAGCCTCCTACAATGAGCAGTTCTTC.

V and J are TRBV1 and TRBJ2-1. TRBV1 is noted as a pseudogene. CDR3 length: 14 amino acids. CDR3 region: CTSSQEGNNNEQFF. The CDR3 DNA reads TGCACCAGCAGCCAAGAGGGAAACAACAATGAGCAGTTCTTC.

The chain has TRBV7-9 and TRBJ2-7, with TRBD1 matching over 10 bases. The trim removed 3 bases at V and 5 bases at J, leaving 4 bases unmatched. Germline assignment: CDR1 SEHNR and CDR2 FQNEAQ (reference sequence). There are 14 residues in the CDR3. The CDR3, as DNA: TGTGCCAGCAGCTTCCGGGACAGGGGCGACGAGCAGTACTTC. Translation gives CASSFRDRGDEQYF.

The rearrangement uses TRBV28 and TRBJ1-6; possibly TRBD1 for D (6 bases). The CDR3 is 15 residues long. V was cut by 6 bases and J by 5 bases, with 14 bases left in between. CDR1 is MDHEN, CDR2 SYDVKM, per germline. Here the CDR3 reads CASRTLGQNNSPLHF. DNA of the CDR3: TGTGCCAGCAGAACCCTCGGACAGAATAATTCACCCCTCCACTTT.

The chain couples TRBV28 to TRBJ2-3, with TRBD2 matching over 11 bases. The CDR3 length is 15 residues. The V and J ends lost 7 bases and 3 bases, in that order; junction bases with no gene match: 6. Germline V gene sequence: CDR1 MDHEN, CDR2 SYDVKM. The CDR3 DNA sequence: TGTGCCAGCACCCCCCGACTAGCGGGAACAGATACGCAGTATTTT. Its translation: CASTPRLAGTDTQYF. The full variable domain, rest sourced from reference TRBV28 and TRBJ2-3, is DVKVTQSSRYLVKRTGEKVFLECVQDMDHENMFWYRQDPGLGLRLIYFSYDVKMKEKGDIPEGYSVSREKKERFSLILESASTNQTSMYLCASTPRLAGTDTQYFGPGTRLTVL.

The chain has TRBV14 and TRBJ2-3; 12 nucleotides match TRBD2. Germline CDR1 and CDR2: SGHDN and FVKESK. This CDR3 region has 17 residues. V trimming: 4 bases; J trimming: 9 bases; junction bases outside the gene matches: 14. CDR3 sequence (DNA): TGTGCCAGCAGCCCTGGACTAGCGGGACGCCGGGGGGGCACGCAGTATTTT. Translation: CASSPGLAGRRGGTQYF.

The chain has TRBV29-1 and TRBJ2-6; the D gene is possibly TRBD1 (6 bases). Germline lookup yields CDR1 SQVTM and CDR2 ANQGSEA. V gave up 6 bases and J gave up 0 bases, with 15 bases separating them. This CDR3 region has 16 residues. The CDR3 DNA reads TGCAGCGTAGCCCGGGACACGGACTCTGGGGCCAACGTCCTGACTTTC. Amino acid sequence: CSVARDTDSGANVLTF.

The V call is TRBV5-6, the J call TRBJ1-3; 9 bases line up with TRBD1. V shed 6 bases, J shed 0 bases, and the junction held 7 bases outside the gene matches. The CDR3 consists of 16 residues. The germline CDR1 and CDR2 sequences are SGHDT and YYEEEE. The CDR3 DNA sequence: TGTGCCAGCACCGGGACAGGGAGGACCTCTGGAAACACCATATATTTT. Translation: CASTGTGRTSGNTIYF. Based on the CDR3 plus reference TRBV5-6 and TRBJ1-3, the full variable domain is DAGVTQSPTHLIKTRGQQVTLRCSPKSGHDTVSWYQQALGQGPQFIFQYYEEEERQRGNFPDRFSGHQFPNYSSELNVNALLLGDSALYLCASTGTGRTSGNTIYFGEGSWLTVV.

This chain joins TRBV9 and TRBJ2-5; 11 nucleotides agree with TRBD1. The germline V gene encodes CDR1 SGDLS and CDR2 YYNGEE. The V gene end was trimmed by 4 bases and the J gene end by 4 bases; junction bases not matched to a gene: 6. This CDR3 contains 15 residues. The CDR3 DNA reads TGTGCCAGCAGCCGTGGGACAGGGGGATCAGAGACCCAGTACTTC. It yields the protein CASSRGTGGSETQYF.

The chain links TRBV27 to TRBJ2-3; 8 positions match TRBD1. Trimming at V came to 6 bases and at J to 3 bases, leaving 5 bases not matched to a gene. This CDR3 has 14 amino acids. From germline, CDR1 is MNHEY and CDR2 SMNVEV (reference sequence). In DNA, the CDR3 is TGTGCCAGCAGCAGGGGGCGGTTAACAGATACGCAGTATTTT. This encodes CASSRGRLTDTQYF.

V and J are TRBV18 and TRBJ2-3; D possibly corresponds to TRBD2 (5 bases). There are 15 residues in the CDR3. Trimming left V 4 bases short and J 2 bases short, with 13 bases between. Germline-derived CDR1 and CDR2 are KGHSH and LQKENI. The CDR3 coding sequence is TGTGCCAGCTCACTTTTAGCGTCACCCACAGATACGCAGTATTTT. This codes for CASSLLASPTDTQYF. The full variable domain, its missing parts supplied by reference TRBV18 and TRBJ2-3, is NAGVMQNPRHLVRRRGQEARLRCSPMKGHSHVYWYRQLPEEGLKFMVYLQKENIIDESGMPKERFSAEFPKEGPSILRIQQVVRGDSAAYFCASSLLASPTDTQYFGPGTRLTVL.

This clone showed up just once. The chain couples TRBV19 to TRBJ2-1, with 8 positions matching TRBD1. J was trimmed by 7 bases and V by 3 bases; bases with no gene match: 11. The CDR3 runs 16 residues. Per germline, CDR1 LNHDA and CDR2 SQIVND (reference sequence). The CDR3 sequence is CASSMQHRGYDNEQFF. CDR3 nucleotides: TGTGCCAGTAGTATGCAGCACAGGGGGTATGATAATGAGCAGTTCTTC.

The chain is built from TRBV18 and TRBJ2-1; 10 positions agree with TRBD2. The V gene end was trimmed by 7 bases and the J gene end by 6 bases; junction bases not matched to a gene: 9. Germline values: CDR1 KGHSH, CDR2 LQKENI. The CDR3 has 15 residues. The CDR3 protein is CASYRLAGLSNEQFF. In nucleotides, the CDR3 is TGTGCCAGCTACCGACTAGCGGGCCTGTCCAATGAGCAGTTCTTC.

V usage is TRBV6-6 and J usage is TRBJ2-5; D is ambiguous. Trimming removed 6 bases from V and 1 base from J, with 0 bases in between. Germline loops: CDR1 MNHNY, CDR2 SVGAGI (reference sequence). The CDR3 is 10 amino acids. Here the CDR3 reads CASSQETQYF. The CDR3 DNA is TGTGCCAGCAGCCAAGAGACCCAGTACTTC.

The chain is built from TRBV7-2 and TRBJ2-2; TRBD2 is a possible D gene (7 bases). The CDR3 is made up of 15 amino acids. Trimming pared 5 bases from V and 5 bases from J, leaving 15 bases between. Germline values: CDR1 SGHTA, CDR2 FQGNSA. DNA of the CDR3: TGTGCCAGCAGCGCCCGGGGAGGGGGGACCGGGGAGCTGTTTTTT. Residues: CASSARGGGTGELFF.

V is TRBV5-5 and J is TRBJ2-7, with unresolved D. Trimming shortened V by 0 bases and J by 4 bases, and 8 bases separated the two germline ends. This CDR3 is built from 13 residues. Germline CDR1 reads SGHKS; CDR2 reads YYEKEE (reference sequence). The CDR3 DNA reads as TGTGCCAGCAGCTTGGTCTCAGTTTACGAGCAGTACTTC. As protein: CASSLVSVYEQYF.

This chain links TRBV11-1 with TRBJ1-6; 7 nucleotides line up with TRBD1. CDR1 and CDR2 from the germline V gene are SGHAT and FQDESV (reference sequence). This CDR3 spans 14 amino acids. J lost 9 bases, V lost 2 bases, and 4 bases had no gene match. CDR3: CASSLIAGGSPLHF. CDR3 in DNA: TGTGCCAGCAGCTTAATCGCAGGGGGTTCACCCCTCCACTTT. The variable domain in full, with the rest retrieved from reference TRBV11-1 and TRBJ1-6, is EAEVAQSPRYKITEKSQAVAFWCDPISGHATLYWYRQILGQGPELLVQFQDESVVDDSQLPKDRFSAERLKGVDSTLKIQPAELGDSAMYLCASSLIAGGSPLHFGNGTRLTVT.

The chain is built from TRBV6-4 and TRBJ1-1, with D possibly TRBD1 on 6 matching bases. CDR3 size: 13 residues. Germline V gene sequence: CDR1 MRHNA, CDR2 SNTAGT. The V end lost 6 bases, the J end lost 2 bases, and 10 bases lay between the germline ends. The CDR3 sequence: CASRHRENTEAFF. In DNA, the CDR3 is TGTGCCAGCAGGCACAGGGAAAACACTGAAGCTTTCTTT.

The chain uses TRBV27 and TRBJ1-2, with no clear D. V gave up 0 bases and J gave up 7 bases, with 9 bases separating them. CDR1 is MNHEY and CDR2 is SMNVEV in the germline V gene (reference sequence). The CDR3 has 13 amino acids. CDR3: CASSLSRWGGYTF. DNA of the CDR3: TGTGCCAGCAGTTTATCGAGGTGGGGTGGCTACACCTTC.

This clone was counted once. This chain uses TRBV7-3 with TRBJ2-1; 10 nucleotides align to TRBD2. The CDR3 contains 15 residues. The V and J ends lost 8 bases and 10 bases, in that order; junction bases with no gene match: 14. Germline CDR1 SGHTA, CDR2 FQGTGA. CDR3 residues: CASSRSSGGAQEQFF. Written as DNA, the CDR3 is TGTGCCAGCTCAAGGAGCAGCGGGGGGGCACAGGAGCAGTTCTTC.

V gene TRBV7-9 combines with J gene TRBJ2-2; possible D gene TRBD2, 5 bases. Germline V gene data show CDR1 as SEHNR and CDR2 as FQNEAQ (reference sequence). V lost 5 bases and J lost 5, with 12 bases in between. The CDR3 has 14 amino acids. In DNA form, the CDR3 reads TGTGCCAGCAGCCCAGAGGGCGTGACCGGGGAGCTGTTTTTT. Protein product: CASSPEGVTGELFF.

The CDR3, as DNA: TGCAGCGTTGAAGGCGGGAGGACTAATGAAAAACTGTTTTTT. This sequence encodes CSVEGGRTNEKLFF. V is TRBV29-1 and J is TRBJ1-4; D remains ambiguous. The CDR3 length is 14 residues. The germline V gene has CDR1 SQVTM and CDR2 ANQGSEA. Trimming cost V 1 base and J 2 bases, with 8 bases left between them.

The chain couples TRBV20-1 to TRBJ1-1; TRBD1 matches at 8 bases. The CDR3 sequence is 11 residues long. Germline-derived CDR1 and CDR2 are DFQATT and SNEGSKA (reference sequence). The DNA of the CDR3 is TGCAAAACTAACAGGGGGACTGAAGCTTTCTTT. Protein product: CKTNRGTEAFF.

The V call is TRBV10-3, the J call TRBJ1-4; 7 bases line up with TRBD1. The germline CDR1 and CDR2 sequences are ENHRY and SYGVKD. This CDR3 is built from 13 residues. V trimming: 10 bases; J trimming: 5 bases; junction bases outside the gene matches: 7. CDR3 loop: CATRQGPNEKLFF. CDR3 DNA: TGTGCCACCAGACAGGGACCAAATGAAAAACTGTTTTTT.

The chain recombines TRBV28 with TRBJ2-3; D unresolved. Trimming removed 3 bases from V and 2 bases from J, with 9 bases in between. The germline V gene has CDR1 MDHEN and CDR2 SYDVKM. The CDR3 is 14 amino acids. The chain's CDR3 is CASSFRLITDTQYF. Written as DNA, the CDR3 is TGTGCCAGCAGTTTCCGACTTATCACAGATACGCAGTATTTT. The complete variable domain, with remaining parts taken from reference TRBV28 and TRBJ2-3, reads DVKVTQSSRYLVKRTGEKVFLECVQDMDHENMFWYRQDPGLGLRLIYFSYDVKMKEKGDIPEGYSVSREKKERFSLILESASTNQTSMYLCASSFRLITDTQYFGPGTRLTVL.

CDR3 amino acids: CASRPTGVFGEAFF. In nucleotides, the CDR3 is TGCGCCAGCAGACCCACAGGGGTATTCGGTGAAGCTTTCTTT. The chain has TRBV5-1 and TRBJ1-1; 7 bases map to TRBD1. The J segment lost 7 bases and the V segment lost 5 bases, leaving 11 bases of the junction unmatched. The CDR3 is 14 residues long. Germline CDR1 SGHRS, CDR2 YFSETQ. Based on the CDR3 plus reference TRBV5-1 and TRBJ1-1, the full variable domain is KAGVTQTPRYLIKTRGQQVTLSCSPISGHRSVSWYQQTPGQGLQFLFEYFSETQRNKGNFPGRFSGRQFSNSRSEMNVSTLELGDSALYLCASRPTGVFGEAFFGQGTRLTVV.

This CDR3 is CASSSQGAGTEAFF. The CDR3 DNA is TGTGCCAGCAGCTCTCAGGGAGCTGGCACTGAAGCTTTCTTT. The rearrangement links TRBV11-3 to TRBJ1-1; D possibly corresponds to TRBD1 (5 bases). Trimming cost V 4 bases and J 4 bases, with 13 bases left between them. CDR1 and CDR2 (germline): SGHNT, YENEEA. CDR3 length: 14 amino acids.

The V call is TRBV7-9, the J call TRBJ2-2; 7 nucleotides line up with TRBD1. Germline assignment: CDR1 SEHNR and CDR2 FQNEAQ (reference sequence). This CDR3 is 15 amino acids long. Trimming removed 9 bases from V and 3 bases from J; junction bases left unmatched: 10. CDR3 loop: CARGAGTAHTGELFF. Written as DNA, the CDR3 is TGTGCCAGAGGGGCCGGGACAGCCCACACCGGGGAGCTGTTTTTT.

This clone was detected a few times. The rearrangement joins TRBV28 to TRBJ1-2, with a possible D match to TRBD1 (6 bases). Trimming took 8 bases from V and 6 from J, leaving 16 bases between them. CDR1 is MDHEN and CDR2 is SYDVKM in the germline V gene. This CDR3 spans 13 amino acids. In DNA form, the CDR3 reads TGTGCCAGCGAAGGTCAGGGGAGAGATGGCTACACCTTC. This translates into CASEGQGRDGYTF.

This rearrangement joins TRBV29-1 to TRBJ1-4; possible D gene TRBD1, 6 bases. The CDR3 sequence is 15 residues long. The germline CDR1 and CDR2 sequences are SQVTM and ANQGSEA. Trimming left V 2 bases short and J 8 bases short, with 18 bases between. The DNA of the CDR3 is TGCAGCGTTGAAACGGGGGGCGGAATAGGGGAAAAACTGTTTTTT. Protein product: CSVETGGGIGEKLFF. Full variable domain (remainder filled in from reference TRBV29-1 and TRBJ1-4): SAVISQKPSRDICQRGTSLTIQCQVDSQVTMMFWYRQQPGQSLTLIATANQGSEATYESGFVIDKFPISRPNLTFSTLTVSNMSPEDSSIYLCSVETGGGIGEKLFFGSGTQLSVL.